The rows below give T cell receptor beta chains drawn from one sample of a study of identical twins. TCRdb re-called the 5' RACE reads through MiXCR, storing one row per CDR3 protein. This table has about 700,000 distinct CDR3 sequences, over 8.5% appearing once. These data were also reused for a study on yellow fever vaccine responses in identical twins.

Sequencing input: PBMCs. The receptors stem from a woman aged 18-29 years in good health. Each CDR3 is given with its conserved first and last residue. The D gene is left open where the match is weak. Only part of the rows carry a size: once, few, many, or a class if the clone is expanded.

DNA: TGTGCCAGCAGCGCCAGGGCGTCTAGCACAGATACGCAGTATTTT
CDR3: CASSARASSTDTQYF
D: .
size: many
V: TRBV9
J: TRBJ2-3

DNA: TGCGCCAGCAGCTGGAGGACGAATCAGGGGGGAAGCTACGAGCAGTACTTC
CDR3: CASSWRTNQGGSYEQYF
D: .
size: .
V: TRBV5-1
J: TRBJ2-7

DNA: TGTGCCAGCAGTTTACTAGGCGCAGATACGCAGTATTTT
CDR3: CASSLLGADTQYF
D: .
size: many
V: TRBV12-3/TRBV12-4
J: TRBJ2-3

DNA: TGTGCCAGCACCCCGACAGGGGTCCCATCGAACACTGAAGCTTTCTTT
CDR3: CASTPTGVPSNTEAFF
D: TRBD1
size: many
V: TRBV12-3/TRBV12-4
J: TRBJ1-1

DNA: TGTGCCAGCAGGCTAGGAGCTCCCGGGGAGCTGTTTTTT
CDR3: CASRLGAPGELFF
D: .
size: many
V: TRBV6-2/TRBV6-3
J: TRBJ2-2

DNA: TGTGCCAGCTCACCACGTTTGGGTTTTAGCTCCTACAATGAGCAGTTCTTC
CDR3: CASSPRLGFSSYNEQFF
D: .
size: .
V: TRBV18
J: TRBJ2-1

DNA: TGTGCCAGCAGAAAGCGGCTAGTGGAACCGCGTTGGAGTATTGACAATGAGCAGTTCTTC
CDR3: CASRKRLVEPRWSIDNEQFF
D: .
size: .
V: TRBV21-1
J: TRBJ2-1

DNA: TGTGCCTCTCGGGGGTCCTCTCTCTACGAGCAGTACTTC
CDR3: CASRGSSLYEQYF
D: .
size: many
V: TRBV28
J: TRBJ2-7

DNA: TGCGCCAGCAGCTATCTAGTGGAGGGTGAGCAGTTCTTC
CDR3: CASSYLVEGEQFF
D: .
size: few
V: TRBV5-1
J: TRBJ2-1

DNA: TGTGCCACCAGCAGAGCGGGACAAGAGACCCAGTACTTC
CDR3: CATSRAGQETQYF
D: .
size: .
V: TRBV15
J: TRBJ2-5

DNA: TGCGCCAGCAGTGGTCCCGCGGATGGCGGGAGGGCCACAGATACGCAGTATTTT
CDR3: CASSGPADGGRATDTQYF
D: TRBD2
size: .
V: TRBV10-1
J: TRBJ2-3

DNA: TGTGCCATCAGGGAGGGACAGGGCCGCACAGATATGCAGTATTTT
CDR3: CAIREGQGRTDMQYF
D: TRBD1
size: .
V: TRBV10-3
J: TRBJ2-3

DNA: TGTGCCAGCAGCTTAGGGTTAGATCTCCGAGATACGCAGTATTTT
CDR3: CASSLGLDLRDTQYF
D: .
size: few
V: TRBV7-3
J: TRBJ2-3

DNA: TGTGCCAGCAGGGGGACTAGCGGGAGCGCCAAGAACACCGGGGAGCTGTTTTTT
CDR3: CASRGTSGSAKNTGELFF
D: TRBD2
size: few
V: TRBV6-1
J: TRBJ2-2

DNA: TGTGCCAGCAGCCCGCGTTCGGGAGCGACCACCTACAATGAGCAGTTCTTC
CDR3: CASSPRSGATTYNEQFF
D: .
size: .
V: TRBV11-2
J: TRBJ2-1

DNA: TGTGCCAGCAGTCCCGGGACAGGGAGCGCAGATACGCAGTATTTT
CDR3: CASSPGTGSADTQYF
D: TRBD1
size: .
V: TRBV7-9
J: TRBJ2-3

DNA: TGTGCCAGCAGCTTAACCCCGAACACCGGGGAGCTGTTTTTT
CDR3: CASSLTPNTGELFF
D: .
size: many
V: TRBV7-2
J: TRBJ2-2

DNA: TGTGCCAGCAGTCCTTATGGGACTAGCGGGACCGGTGAGCAGTTCTTC
CDR3: CASSPYGTSGTGEQFF
D: TRBD2
size: few
V: TRBV27
J: TRBJ2-1

DNA: TGTGCCAGCAAAGGAGCGGGGGGGCCGACCAATGAGCAGTTCTTC
CDR3: CASKGAGGPTNEQFF
D: TRBD2
size: .
V: TRBV6-1
J: TRBJ2-1

DNA: TGTGCCAGCAGTTCTTTTACAGGGAACACTGAAGCTTTCTTT
CDR3: CASSSFTGNTEAFF
D: .
size: many
V: TRBV12-3/TRBV12-4
J: TRBJ1-1

DNA: TGTGCCAGCAGTTCTCGGCCGGGGGTTTCCACAGATACGCAGTATTTT
CDR3: CASSSRPGVSTDTQYF
D: .
size: .
V: TRBV27
J: TRBJ2-3

DNA: TGCGCCAGCAGCTTCAACTGGATGACAGATACGCAGTATTTT
CDR3: CASSFNWMTDTQYF
D: .
size: many
V: TRBV5-1
J: TRBJ2-3

DNA: TGTGCCAGCAGCTCGGGGGGGTCTGGAAACACCATATATTTT
CDR3: CASSSGGSGNTIYF
D: .
size: many
V: TRBV7-9
J: TRBJ1-3

DNA: TGTGCCAGCAGCTTCGGACAGTTTCGCGAGACCCAGTACTTC
CDR3: CASSFGQFRETQYF
D: .
size: few
V: TRBV11-1
J: TRBJ2-5

DNA: TGTGCCAGCAGCAAATACAGGGGTGTTTTCCGAGAGACCCAGTACTTC
CDR3: CASSKYRGVFRETQYF
D: .
size: .
V: TRBV21-1
J: TRBJ2-5

DNA: TGTGCCAGCAGTGAATCAGGTGCCACGTACAATGAGCAGTTCTTC
CDR3: CASSESGATYNEQFF
D: .
size: few
V: TRBV2
J: TRBJ2-1

DNA: TGCGCCAGCAGCCAAGAGGACCGTGCAGGAGCCACTGAAGCTTTCTTT
CDR3: CASSQEDRAGATEAFF
D: .
size: many
V: TRBV4-3
J: TRBJ1-1

DNA: TGTGCCAGCAGTCAACCAGGGGAACAGCCCCAGCATTTT
CDR3: CASSQPGEQPQHF
D: .
size: few
V: TRBV28
J: TRBJ1-5

DNA: TGCGCCAGCAGCTTGGACTTGAGTGAGACCCAGTACTTC
CDR3: CASSLDLSETQYF
D: .
size: few
V: TRBV5-1
J: TRBJ2-5